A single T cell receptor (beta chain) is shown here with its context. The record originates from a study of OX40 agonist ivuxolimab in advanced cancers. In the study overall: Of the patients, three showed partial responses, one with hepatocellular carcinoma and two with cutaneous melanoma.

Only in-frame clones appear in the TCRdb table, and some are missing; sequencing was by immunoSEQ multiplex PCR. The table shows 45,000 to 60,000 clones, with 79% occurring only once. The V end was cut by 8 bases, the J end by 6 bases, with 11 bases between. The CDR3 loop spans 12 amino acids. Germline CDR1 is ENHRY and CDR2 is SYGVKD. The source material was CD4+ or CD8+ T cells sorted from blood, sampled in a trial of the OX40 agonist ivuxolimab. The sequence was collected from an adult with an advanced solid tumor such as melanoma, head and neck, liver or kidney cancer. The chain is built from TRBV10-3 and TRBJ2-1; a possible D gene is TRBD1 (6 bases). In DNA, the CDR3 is TGTGCCATCGGGGGCCGCTTCAATGAGCAGTTCTTC. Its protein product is CAIGGRFNEQFF.